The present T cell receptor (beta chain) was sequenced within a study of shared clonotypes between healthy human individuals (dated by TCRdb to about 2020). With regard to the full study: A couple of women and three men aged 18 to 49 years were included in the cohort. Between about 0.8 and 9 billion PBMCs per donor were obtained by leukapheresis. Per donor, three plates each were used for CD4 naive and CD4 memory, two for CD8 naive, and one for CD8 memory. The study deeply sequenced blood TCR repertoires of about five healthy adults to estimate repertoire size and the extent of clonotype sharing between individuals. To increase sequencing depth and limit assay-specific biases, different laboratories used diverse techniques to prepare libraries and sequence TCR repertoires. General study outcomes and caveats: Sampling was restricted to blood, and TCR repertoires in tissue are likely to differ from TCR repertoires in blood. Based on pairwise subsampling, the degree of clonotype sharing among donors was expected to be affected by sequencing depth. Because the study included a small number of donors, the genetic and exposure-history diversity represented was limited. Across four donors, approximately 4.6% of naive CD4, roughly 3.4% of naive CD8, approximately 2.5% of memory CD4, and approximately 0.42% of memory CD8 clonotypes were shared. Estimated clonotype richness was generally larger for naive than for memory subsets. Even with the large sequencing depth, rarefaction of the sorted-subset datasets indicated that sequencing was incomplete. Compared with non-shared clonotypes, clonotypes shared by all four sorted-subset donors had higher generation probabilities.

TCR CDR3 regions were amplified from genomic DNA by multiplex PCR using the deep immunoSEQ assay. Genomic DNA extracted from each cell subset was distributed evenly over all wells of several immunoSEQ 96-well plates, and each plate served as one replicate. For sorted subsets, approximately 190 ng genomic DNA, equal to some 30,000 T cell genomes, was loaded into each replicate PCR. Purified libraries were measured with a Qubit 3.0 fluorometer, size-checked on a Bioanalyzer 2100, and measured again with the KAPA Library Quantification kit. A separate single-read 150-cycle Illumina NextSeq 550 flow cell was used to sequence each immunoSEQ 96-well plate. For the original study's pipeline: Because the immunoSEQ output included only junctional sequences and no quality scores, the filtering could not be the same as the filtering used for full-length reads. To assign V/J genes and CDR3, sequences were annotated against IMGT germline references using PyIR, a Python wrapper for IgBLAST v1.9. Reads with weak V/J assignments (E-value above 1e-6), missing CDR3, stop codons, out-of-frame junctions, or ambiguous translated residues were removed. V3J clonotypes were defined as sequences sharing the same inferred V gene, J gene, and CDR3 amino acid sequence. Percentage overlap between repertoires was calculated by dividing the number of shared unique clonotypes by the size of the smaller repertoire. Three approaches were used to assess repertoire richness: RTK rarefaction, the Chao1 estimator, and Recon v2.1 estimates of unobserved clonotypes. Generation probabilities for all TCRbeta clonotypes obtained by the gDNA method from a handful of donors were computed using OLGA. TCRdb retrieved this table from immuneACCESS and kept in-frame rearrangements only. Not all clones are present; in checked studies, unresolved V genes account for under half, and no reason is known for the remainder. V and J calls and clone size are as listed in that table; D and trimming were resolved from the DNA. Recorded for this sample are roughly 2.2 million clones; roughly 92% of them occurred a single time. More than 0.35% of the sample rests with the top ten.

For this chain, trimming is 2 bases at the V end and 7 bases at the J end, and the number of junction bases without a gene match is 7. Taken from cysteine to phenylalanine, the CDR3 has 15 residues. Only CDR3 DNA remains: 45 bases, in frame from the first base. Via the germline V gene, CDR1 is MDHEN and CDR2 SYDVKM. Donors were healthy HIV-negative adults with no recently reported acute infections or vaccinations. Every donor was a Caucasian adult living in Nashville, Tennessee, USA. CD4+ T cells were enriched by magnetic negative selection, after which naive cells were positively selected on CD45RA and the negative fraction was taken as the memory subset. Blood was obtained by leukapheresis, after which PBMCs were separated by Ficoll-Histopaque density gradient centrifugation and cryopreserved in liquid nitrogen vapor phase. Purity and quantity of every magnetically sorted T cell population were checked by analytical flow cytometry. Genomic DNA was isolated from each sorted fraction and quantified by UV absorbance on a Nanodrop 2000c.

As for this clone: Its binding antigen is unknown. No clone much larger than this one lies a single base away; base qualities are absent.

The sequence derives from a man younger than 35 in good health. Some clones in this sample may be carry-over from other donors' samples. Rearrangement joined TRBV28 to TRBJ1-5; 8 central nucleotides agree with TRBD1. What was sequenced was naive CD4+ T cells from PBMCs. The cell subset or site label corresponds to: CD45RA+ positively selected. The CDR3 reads CASSLPSGGGQPQHF. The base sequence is TGTGCCAGCAGTTTACCCTCAGGGGGCGGGCAGCCCCAGCATTTT.